Listed below are T cell receptor beta chains from one sample, sequenced in a study of cytomegalovirus exposure and HLA in healthy donors. TCRdb's copy holds only in-frame clones and misses some; the assay was immunoSEQ multiplex PCR. This table has roughly 120,000 clones, 65% to 80% appearing once. The sequenced material came from PBMCs. The source of these receptors is a human donor in good health. Both conserved end residues are part of each CDR3. A D gene is named only where the DNA matches it firmly.

CDR3,length,D,J,V
CASSLGAVQETQYF,14,NA,TRBJ2-5,TRBV5-1
CSVEDLGGSFYGYTF,15,NA,TRBJ1-2,TRBV29-1
CASSFYINTEAFF,13,NA,TRBJ1-1,TRBV5-6
CASSLTGGGANVLTF,15,NA,TRBJ2-6,TRBV19
CASSLAPAGVSEQYF,15,TRBD2,NA,TRBV7-9
CASSLERDSGQFF,13,NA,TRBJ2-1,TRBV11-3
CSALLVGQYF,10,NA,TRBJ2-3,TRBV20-1
CASSPGTGGSYEQYF,15,NA,TRBJ2-7,TRBV18
CASRPRGRSNQPQHF,15,NA,TRBJ1-5,TRBV21-1
CASSQLAGFYGYTF,14,NA,TRBJ1-2,TRBV7-9
CASSFPGGLGDTQYF,15,TRBD2,TRBJ2-3,TRBV28
CASSLETGIEQYF,13,TRBD1,NA,TRBV5-8
CASSPGTVPSYEQYF,15,TRBD1,TRBJ2-7,TRBV5-1
CASSQPFRGRWGNTIYF,17,TRBD1,TRBJ1-3,TRBV4-1
CASSSGLGKPGGDNEQFF,18,TRBD2,TRBJ2-1,TRBV5-1
CASSGGQMALRPQHF,15,TRBD1,TRBJ1-5,TRBV6-1
CASSFGTGRSSTDTQYF,17,TRBD1,TRBJ2-3,TRBV27